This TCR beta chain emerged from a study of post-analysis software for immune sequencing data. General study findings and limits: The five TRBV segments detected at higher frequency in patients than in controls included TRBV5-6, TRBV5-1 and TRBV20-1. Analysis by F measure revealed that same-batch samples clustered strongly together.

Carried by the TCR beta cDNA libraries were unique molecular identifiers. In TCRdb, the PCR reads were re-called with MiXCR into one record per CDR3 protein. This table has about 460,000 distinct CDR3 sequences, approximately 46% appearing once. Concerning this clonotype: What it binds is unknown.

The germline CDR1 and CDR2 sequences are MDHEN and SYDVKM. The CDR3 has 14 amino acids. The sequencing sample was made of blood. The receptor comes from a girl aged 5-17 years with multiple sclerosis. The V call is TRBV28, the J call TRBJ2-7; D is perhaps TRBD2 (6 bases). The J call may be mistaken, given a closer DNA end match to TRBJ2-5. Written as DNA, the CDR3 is TGTGCCAGCACCGGCGGGACTCCGACGGAGACCCAGTACTTC. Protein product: CASTGGTPTETQYF.